The rows below give T cell receptor beta chains drawn from one sample of a study of CD8 T cells in Susac syndrome. From the immunoSEQ multiplex PCR reads, TCRdb called clonotypes with MiXCR, one entry per CDR3 protein. The sample consists of some 170,000 distinct CDR3 sequences, roughly 94% of them appearing once. The source material was CD4+ T cells from PBMCs. These receptor sequences come from a human donor with multiple sclerosis. Both conserved end residues are part of each CDR3. Each record gives: CDR3 protein, CDR3 DNA, clone size, V gene, D gene, J gene. A D gene is named only where the DNA matches it firmly. The listing skips clone size in some rows; elsewhere it reads once, few, many or a size class.

CDR3: CASSQDLNGREAFF
DNA: TGTGCCAGCAGCCAAGATCTTAATGGCCGTGAAGCTTTCTTT
size: .
V: TRBV3-1
D: .
J: TRBJ1-1

CDR3: CASRQQGAREKLFF
DNA: TGTGCCAGCAGGCAGCAGGGGGCCAGGGAAAAACTGTTTTTT
size: .
V: TRBV12-3/TRBV12-4
D: TRBD1
J: TRBJ1-4

CDR3: CASSPIHRETQYF
DNA: TGTGCCAGCTCACCTATTCACCGAGAGACCCAGTACTTC
size: once
V: TRBV18
D: .
J: TRBJ2-5

CDR3: CASSLIIGTDAIQYF
DNA: TGTGCCAGCAGCTTAATAATCGGCACCGATGCCATTCAGTACTTC
size: .
V: TRBV7-8
D: .
J: TRBJ2-4

CDR3: CSASVGQRQFF
DNA: TGCAGTGCAAGCGTGGGACAGAGACAGTTCTTC
size: .
V: TRBV20-1
D: TRBD1
J: TRBJ2-1

CDR3: CSARAGGRTDTQYF
DNA: TGCAGTGCTAGAGCGGGCGGGAGGACAGATACGCAGTATTTT
size: .
V: TRBV20-1
D: TRBD2
J: TRBJ2-3

CDR3: CASSRESSEAFF
DNA: TGTGCCAGCAGCCGAGAAAGTAGTGAAGCTTTCTTT
size: .
V: TRBV7-9
D: .
J: TRBJ1-1

CDR3: CASSMVGQNTEAFF
DNA: TGTGCCAGTAGTATGGTGGGTCAGAACACTGAAGCTTTCTTT
size: .
V: TRBV19
D: .
J: TRBJ1-1

CDR3: CASSSAGDRGRNEQFF
DNA: TGTGCCAGCAGCTCAGCGGGGGACAGGGGGCGCAATGAGCAGTTCTTC
size: .
V: TRBV4-2
D: TRBD1
J: TRBJ2-1

CDR3: CASSDRGNTIYF
DNA: TGTGCCAGCAGTGACCGTGGAAACACCATATATTTT
size: .
V: TRBV25-1
D: .
J: TRBJ1-3

CDR3: CSVDKVAGGRETQYF
DNA: TGCAGCGTTGATAAAGTGGCCGGGGGCCGGGAGACCCAGTACTTC
size: .
V: TRBV29-1
D: .
J: TRBJ2-5

CDR3: CASSPRDRGSYEQYF
DNA: TGTGCCAGCAGCCCACGGGACAGGGGGTCCTACGAGCAGTACTTC
size: .
V: TRBV3-1
D: TRBD1
J: TRBJ2-7

CDR3: CASSVRAVNTGELFF
DNA: TGTGCCAGCAGTGTCCGGGCTGTGAACACCGGGGAGCTGTTTTTT
size: .
V: TRBV2
D: .
J: TRBJ2-2

CDR3: CANRRGNYQPQHF
DNA: TGTGCCAACAGGAGGGGCAACTATCAGCCCCAGCATTTT
size: .
V: TRBV7-3
D: .
J: TRBJ1-5

CDR3: CASSPGQGGEAFF
DNA: TGTGCCAGCAGTCCCGGGCAGGGGGGTGAAGCTTTCTTT
size: .
V: TRBV12-3/TRBV12-4
D: TRBD1
J: TRBJ1-1

CDR3: CASSLTSGSPDEQFF
DNA: TGTGCCAGCAGTCTTACTAGCGGGAGTCCCGACGAGCAGTTCTTC
size: .
V: TRBV6-5
D: TRBD2
J: TRBJ2-1

CDR3: CAGNTGESEKLFF
DNA: TGCGCCGGCAATACAGGGGAGAGTGAAAAACTGTTTTTT
size: .
V: TRBV10-1
D: TRBD1
J: TRBJ1-4

CDR3: CASSWDYLAKNIQYF
DNA: TGTGCCAGCAGTTGGGACTACCTAGCCAAAAACATTCAGTACTTC
size: .
V: TRBV12-3/TRBV12-4
D: TRBD2
J: TRBJ2-4

CDR3: CASSLEPNQPQHF
DNA: TGTGCCAGCAGCTTAGAACCGAATCAGCCCCAGCATTTT
size: .
V: TRBV7-8
D: .
J: TRBJ1-5

CDR3: CASSYDREREYSNQPQHF
DNA: TGTGCCAGCAGTTACGACAGGGAGCGAGAGTACAGCAATCAGCCCCAGCATTTT
size: .
V: TRBV6-2/TRBV6-3
D: TRBD1
J: TRBJ1-5

CDR3: CSVDSNRVSEAFF
DNA: TGCAGCGTTGACTCCAACAGGGTGTCTGAAGCTTTCTTT
size: .
V: TRBV29-1
D: .
J: TRBJ1-1

CDR3: CASSWAGTSGYEQYF
DNA: TGTGCCAGCAGCTGGGCCGGGACTAGCGGCTACGAGCAGTACTTC
size: .
V: TRBV7-2
D: TRBD2
J: TRBJ2-7

CDR3: CSVVWGQGGKAFF
DNA: TGCAGCGTTGTCTGGGGACAGGGAGGTAAAGCTTTCTTT
size: .
V: TRBV29-1
D: TRBD1
J: TRBJ1-1

CDR3: CASSQGREHEQFF
DNA: TGTGCCAGCAGCCAGGGTCGGGAACACGAGCAGTTCTTC
size: .
V: TRBV3-1
D: .
J: TRBJ2-1

CDR3: CASSLAWTANQPQHF
DNA: TGTGCCAGCAGCTTAGCTTGGACAGCAAATCAGCCCCAGCATTTT
size: .
V: TRBV7-2
D: .
J: TRBJ1-5

CDR3: CATSLTGRGINEQFF
DNA: TGTGCCACCAGCCTTACAGGGCGGGGGATCAATGAGCAGTTCTTC
size: .
V: TRBV15
D: .
J: TRBJ2-1

CDR3: CASSLTRDQPQHF
DNA: TGTGCCAGCAGCCTAACACGGGATCAGCCCCAGCATTTT
size: .
V: TRBV12-3/TRBV12-4
D: .
J: TRBJ1-5

CDR3: CRPGGSGNEQYF
DNA: TGCAGACCCGGGGGCAGCGGGAACGAGCAGTACTTC
size: .
V: TRBV20-1
D: .
J: TRBJ2-7